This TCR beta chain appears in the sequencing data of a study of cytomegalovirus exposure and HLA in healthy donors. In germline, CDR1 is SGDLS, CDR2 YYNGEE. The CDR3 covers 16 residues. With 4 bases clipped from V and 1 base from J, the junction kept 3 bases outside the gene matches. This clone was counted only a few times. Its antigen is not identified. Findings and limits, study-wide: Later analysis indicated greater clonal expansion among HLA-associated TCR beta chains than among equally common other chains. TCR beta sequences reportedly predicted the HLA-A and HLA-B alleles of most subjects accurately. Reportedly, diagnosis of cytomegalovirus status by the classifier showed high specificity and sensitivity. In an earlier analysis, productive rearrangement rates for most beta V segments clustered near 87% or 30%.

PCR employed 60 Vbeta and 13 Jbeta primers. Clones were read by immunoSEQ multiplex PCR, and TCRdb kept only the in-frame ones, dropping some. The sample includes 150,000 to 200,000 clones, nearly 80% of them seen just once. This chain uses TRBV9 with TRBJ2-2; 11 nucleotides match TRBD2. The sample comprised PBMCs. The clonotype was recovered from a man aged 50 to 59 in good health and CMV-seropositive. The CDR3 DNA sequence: TGTGCCAGCAGCCCTCTAGCGGGGGGGAACACCGGGGAGCTGTTTTTT. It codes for CASSPLAGGNTGELFF.